This paragraph covers one T cell receptor (beta chain) sequence. Its specificity is unknown. This sample was included in a study of T cells in localized non-small cell lung cancer. Study outcomes and limitations: A median of roughly 55 of the top 100 tumor clones appeared in adjacent lung, which was paired and uninvolved.

Clones were read by immunoSEQ multiplex PCR, and TCRdb kept only the in-frame ones, dropping some. This table has around 24,000 clones, 84% appearing once. Trimming left V 6 bases short and J 6 bases short, with 17 bases between. Germline loops: CDR1 MGHDK, CDR2 SYGVNS. The CDR3 is 14 amino acids. The chain has TRBV25-1 and TRBJ1-2; D is perhaps TRBD1 (6 bases). The input for sequencing was PBMCs, taken before any cancer treatment. This TCR was recovered from a man aged 35 to 70 with stage II lung adenocarcinoma. CDR3 DNA sequence: TGTGCCAGCAGCCACCGGGGGGCAGTGGATGGCTACACCTTC. It translates to CASSHRGAVDGYTF.